A single sample gave rise to the 21 T cell receptor beta chains below, sequenced in a study of cytomegalovirus exposure and HLA in healthy donors. PCR involved 60 Vbeta and 13 Jbeta primers. Data came from immunoSEQ multiplex PCR; TCRdb stores just in-frame clones and leaves some out. The sample holds 150,000 to 200,000 clones, roughly 90% seen once. The specimen was PBMCs. Source of these receptors: a woman under 30 in good health and CMV-seronegative.

The chain joins TRBV6-5 to TRBJ2-5, with 7 bases lining up with TRBD2. CDR1 is MNHEY and CDR2 is SVGAGI in the germline V gene. V lost 2 bases, J lost 11 bases, and 8 bases stayed unmatched. CDR3 length equals 13 residues. The CDR3 loop is CASSYEGRGEQYF. The CDR3 DNA follows: TGTGCCAGCAGTTACGAGGGACGGGGGGAGCAGTACTTC.

The chain employs TRBV10-3 and TRBJ2-5, with 10 positions matching TRBD2. After removal of 0 bases from V and 1 base from J, the junction contained 2 bases not matched to a gene. There are 16 residues in the CDR3. The germline gives CDR1 ENHRY, CDR2 SYGVKD. CDR3 amino acids: CAISESQRGGQETQYF. In nucleotides, the CDR3 is TGTGCCATCAGTGAGTCTCAGCGGGGGGGCCAAGAGACCCAGTACTTC.

This rearrangement joins TRBV6-1 to TRBJ2-2; 10 bases align to TRBD1. J gave up 4 bases and V 8 bases, and 7 bases lay outside the gene matches. This CDR3 comprises 15 residues. Germline CDR1 MNHNS, CDR2 SASEGT. CDR3 nucleotide sequence: TGTGCCAGCGTTCTCGACAGGGGGCGCACCGGGGAGCTGTTTTTT. Translated, it gives CASVLDRGRTGELFF.

The V call is TRBV7-6, the J call TRBJ2-5, with 11 bases matching TRBD2. After removal of 4 bases from V and 5 bases from J, the junction contained 6 bases not matched to a gene. Germline CDR1 SGHVS, CDR2 FNYEAQ. The CDR3 length is 15 residues. The CDR3, as DNA: TGTGCCAGCAGCTCCGGGGCTAGCGGGAGGGAGACCCAGTACTTC. It is translated as CASSSGASGRETQYF.

This clone was seen a single time. The rearrangement joins TRBV28 to TRBJ1-2, with 8 bases that match TRBD1. CDR1 MDHEN and CDR2 SYDVKM come from the germline V gene. Germline trimming cut 3 bases from V and 4 bases from J; bases unmatched to any gene: 1. The CDR3 has 13 residues. The CDR3 DNA is TGTGCCAGCAGTTTCGGGACAGGCTATGGCTACACCTTC. Its protein product is CASSFGTGYGYTF.

The CDR3, as DNA: TGTGCCAGCAGCTTAATGGAACAGGGTTTAGCTAACTATGGCTACACCTTC. Protein: CASSLMEQGLANYGYTF. This chain connects TRBV7-6 to TRBJ1-2; maybe TRBD1 (6 bases). Germline-derived CDR1 and CDR2 are SGHVS and FNYEAQ. V lost 2 bases and J lost 0, with 16 bases in between. The length of the CDR3 is 17 residues.

This clone appeared a single time. V and J are TRBV27 and TRBJ2-5, with TRBD2 as a possible D gene (5 bases). The CDR3 runs to 13 residues. Trimming stripped 4 bases from V and 4 bases from J, with 10 bases between. Per the germline V gene, CDR1 is MNHEY and CDR2 is SMNVEV (reference sequence). The CDR3 sequence is CASSSRVGETQYF. For the CDR3, the DNA is TGTGCCAGCAGTTCGCGGGTGGGAGAGACCCAGTACTTC.

This clone has just one count. The J gene is TRBJ1-5, the V gene TRBV10-3; D possibly corresponds to TRBD1 (6 bases). V lost 3 bases, J lost 4 bases, and 16 bases lay in between. CDR3 length equals 16 residues. The germline V gene encodes CDR1 ENHRY and CDR2 SYGVKD. Here the CDR3 DNA reads TGTGCCATCAGTGAAGGCCCGACAGGCCAGAATCAGCCCCAGCATTTT. Its protein is CAISEGPTGQNQPQHF.

This clone was recorded only once. This chain uses TRBV9 with TRBJ2-5, with D perhaps TRBD2 (5 bases). Trimming pared 0 bases from V and 5 bases from J, leaving 8 bases between. Germline V CDR1 and CDR2: SGDLS, YYNGEE. The length of the CDR3 is 13 residues. The CDR3 here is CASSVGVAETQYF. CDR3 nucleotides: TGTGCCAGCAGCGTAGGGGTAGCGGAGACCCAGTACTTC.

V usage is TRBV28 and J usage is TRBJ1-2, with a weak D call TRBD1 (6 bases). CDR3 length: 15 residues. Germline V gives CDR1 MDHEN, CDR2 SYDVKM. V was pared by 5 bases and J by 3 bases, with 16 bases between. CDR3 sequence reads: CASSLGAEGDYGYTF. CDR3 nucleotides: TGTGCCAGCAGTCTTGGGGCCGAGGGGGACTATGGCTACACCTTC.

This clone was seen just once. CDR3 coding DNA: TGTGCCAGCAGTTACTCGGGACAGTTGAACACTGAAGCTTTCTTT. Its translation: CASSYSGQLNTEAFF. This chain connects TRBV6-5 to TRBJ1-1; 7 nucleotides align to TRBD1. The CDR3 loop spans 15 amino acids. With V trimmed by 0 bases and J by 0 bases, 1 base remained unmatched. Germline assignment: CDR1 MNHEY and CDR2 SVGAGI.

The CDR3 nucleotides read TGTGCCTGGAGTGTACTAGGCCCGGACACCATATATTTT. Translating gives CAWSVLGPDTIYF. The rearrangement uses TRBV30 and TRBJ1-3; D is uncertain. This CDR3 is built from 13 residues. The V end lost 0 bases, the J end lost 8 bases, and 11 bases lay between the germline ends. Germline V gene sequence: CDR1 GTSNPN, CDR2 SVGIG (reference sequence).

The chain links TRBV2 to TRBJ1-4; 10 bases are shared with TRBD1. Germline V gene lookup returns CDR1 SNHLY and CDR2 FYNNEI. V was pared by 2 bases and J by 8 bases, with 8 bases of the junction left unmatched. The CDR3 contains 16 residues. Here the CDR3 reads CASSERDRGLREKLFF. CDR3 DNA sequence: TGTGCCAGCAGTGAAAGGGACAGGGGTCTTAGGGAAAAACTGTTTTTT.

This clone was counted a few times. The chain recombines TRBV5-8 with TRBJ1-3; 8 nucleotides line up with TRBD1. Germline V gene sequence: CDR1 SGHTS, CDR2 YDEGEE. The CDR3 covers 16 residues. The trim removed 1 base at V and 1 base at J, leaving 4 bases unmatched. Here the CDR3 DNA reads TGTGCCAGCAGCTTGTTCAGGGGGCGGTCTGGAAACACCATATATTTT. This translates into CASSLFRGRSGNTIYF.

The genes are TRBV2 and TRBJ1-2; TRBD1 matches at 8 bases. Trimming at V came to 6 bases and at J to 8 bases, leaving 11 bases not matched to a gene. CDR1 and CDR2 from the germline V gene are SNHLY and FYNNEI. This CDR3 has 14 residues. The DNA for the CDR3 is TGTGCCAGCAGCCCCGGACAGGGTAGAAGCGGCTACACCTTC. This translates into CASSPGQGRSGYTF.

The chain uses TRBV5-1 and TRBJ1-2, with D possibly TRBD1 on 6 matching bases. The CDR3 runs to 17 residues. V lost 2 bases to trimming and J lost 3 bases, with 20 bases between them. The germline V gene has CDR1 SGHRS and CDR2 YFSETQ. The CDR3 coding sequence is TGCGCCAGCAGCTTAGCTCCACAGGGATGGGGTGACTATGGCTACACCTTC. Translating it yields CASSLAPQGWGDYGYTF.

This chain connects TRBV29-1 to TRBJ2-1; TRBD2 matches 9 bases. The germline gives CDR1 SQVTM, CDR2 ANQGSEA. CDR3 size: 17 residues. V was pared by 0 bases and J by 3 bases, with 9 bases of the junction left unmatched. The CDR3 DNA is TGCAGCGTTGAAGATTCGGCTACTAGCGGGTTCTACAATGAGCAGTTCTTC. This encodes CSVEDSATSGFYNEQFF.

The chain joins TRBV28 to TRBJ1-4; tentatively, D is TRBD1 (5 bases). Per the germline V gene, CDR1 is MDHEN and CDR2 is SYDVKM. Trimming pared 7 bases from V and 3 bases from J, leaving 15 bases between. This CDR3 is built from 15 residues. In DNA, the CDR3 is TGTGCCAGCAATTTCCGACAGATCGCTAATGAAAAACTGTTTTTT. Residues: CASNFRQIANEKLFF.

J is TRBJ1-3 and V is TRBV28, with D unresolved. V was trimmed by 3 bases and J by 2 bases, leaving 11 bases between them. The CDR3 is 15 amino acids. Per the germline V gene, CDR1 is MDHEN and CDR2 is SYDVKM. CDR3 coding DNA: TGTGCCAGCAGTTTGTATTCTATGACTGGAAACACCATATATTTT. It translates to CASSLYSMTGNTIYF.

The rearrangement joins TRBV7-9 to TRBJ1-2; unclear D gene. Germline loops: CDR1 SEHNR, CDR2 FQNEAQ (reference sequence). V lost 2 bases to trimming and J lost 3 bases, with 13 bases between them. The CDR3 is 15 residues long. The CDR3 sequence: CASSLTPPGHYGYTF. CDR3 in DNA: TGTGCCAGCAGCTTAACTCCCCCTGGGCACTATGGCTACACCTTC. The full variable domain, in which reference TRBV7-9 and TRBJ1-2 provide the parts outside the CDR3, is DTGVSQNPRHKITKRGQNVTFRCDPISEHNRLYWYRQTLGQGPEFLTYFQNEAQLEKSRLLSDRFSAERPKGSFSTLEIQRTEQGDSAMYLCASSLTPPGHYGYTFGSGTRLTVV.

This rearrangement joins TRBV28 to TRBJ2-1, with 7 bases matching TRBD1. In germline, CDR1 is MDHEN, CDR2 SYDVKM. Germline trimming cut 8 bases from V and 6 bases from J; bases unmatched to any gene: 13. The CDR3 has 15 residues. The CDR3 sequence is CASSSTRGPVNEQFF. The CDR3 DNA is TGTGCCAGCTCATCCACGAGGGGGCCGGTCAATGAGCAGTTCTTC.